The next 3 T cell receptor beta chains were all read from a single sample in a study of T cell clonality in common variable immunodeficiency. Study-level points and caveats: Common variable immunodeficiency TCR beta sequences reportedly had fewer deletions and N-nucleotide insertions.

Assay: immunoSEQ multiplex PCR; the TCRdb copy retains only in-frame clones and omits some. This sample has more than 20,000 clones, each found more than once. These receptors' antigens are unknown. Sequenced sample: peripheral blood mononuclear cells. The receptors derive from a human donor with common variable immunodeficiency.

On this clone: The CDR3 end falls 3 residues outside the read, so it is completed with the germline J gene. This chain joins TRBV18 and TRBJ2-7, with D perhaps TRBD1 (6 bases). Between the trimmed V and J ends, which lost 5 bases and 5 bases, there was a span of 13 bases. The CDR3 totals 13 residues. Per the germline V gene, CDR1 is KGHSH and CDR2 is LQKENI. CDR3 region: CASSSQTGDEQYF. The covered CDR3 bases are TGTGCCAGCTCATCCCAGACAGGAGACGAG.

This clone showed up just a few times. The DNA ends 3 residues before the CDR3 does, and the rest of the CDR3 is filled in from the germline J gene. This chain connects TRBV7-3 to TRBJ2-1; 8 bases map to TRBD2. The CDR3 has 15 residues. CDR1 is SGHTA and CDR2 is FQGTGA in the germline V gene. Germline trimming cut 2 bases from V and 3 bases from J; bases unmatched to any gene: 3. The CDR3: CASSLGTSGYNEQFF. The sequenced part of the CDR3 DNA is TGTGCCAGCAGCTTAGGCACTAGCGGCTACAATGAG.

The table lists this clone with many counts. The CDR3 end lies 3 residues beyond the end of the read and is filled in from the germline J gene. V is TRBV2 and J is TRBJ2-1; 8 bases line up with TRBD2. V lost 6 bases and J lost 0; bases outside the gene matches: 1. The CDR3 loop spans 14 amino acids. The germline V gene encodes CDR1 SNHLY and CDR2 FYNNEI. This CDR3 is CASRAGGSYNEQFF. The CDR3 bases that were read are TGTGCCAGCAGGGCGGGAGGCTCCTACAATGAG.